This T cell receptor (beta chain) was captured in a study of blood T cell repertoires in COVID-19. In the study overall: Acute and convalescent COVID-19 specimens originated in the United States, Italy and Spain. Sources were T cells, B-cell-depleted T cells, or PBMCs; the material itself was cDNA or gDNA.

Libraries were prepared by immunoSEQ multiplex PCR; TCRdb keeps only in-frame clonotypes and omits some of them. This sample has roughly 260,000 clones, with about 85% found just once. V trimming: 8 bases; J trimming: 4 bases; junction bases outside the gene matches: 3. There are 14 residues in the CDR3. Germline values: CDR1 LNHDA, CDR2 SQIVND (reference sequence). Participants' own reports of clinical history determined their cohort assignment. The sample comprised PBMCs or T cells enriched from blood (not recorded which). The rearrangement links TRBV19 to TRBJ2-2; 11 bases agree with TRBD2. The source of this sequence is a woman younger than 45 with acute COVID-19. This CDR3 is CASRLAGRTGELFF. CDR3 nucleotides: TGTGCCAGTCGACTAGCGGGACGCACCGGGGAGCTGTTTTTT.